The text below deals with one T cell receptor beta chain. Losses at the gene ends were 8 bases for V and 5 bases for J; bases not matched to a gene: 2. The CDR3 extends over 14 amino acids. Germline-derived CDR1 and CDR2 are WNHNN and SYGVQD (reference sequence). This sample stems from a study of blood T cell repertoires in COVID-19. On the study more broadly: COVID-19 samples, acute and convalescent, were from the United States, Italy and Spain.

Under the authors' procedure: It was from reference gene primer amplification that nucleated cell counts were estimated. The method was immunoSEQ multiplex PCR; TCRdb's version includes in-frame clones alone and lacks a portion of them. Clonal size and the V and J genes are those of that table, whereas D and trimming came from the DNA. The table has 59,000 or so clones, less than 85% seen once. The material sequenced was peripheral blood. The rearrangement links TRBV10-1 to TRBJ2-1; 14 bases are shared with TRBD2. This sequence was found in a woman aged 45-65 years with active or convalescent COVID-19. CDR3 sequence reads: CASGTSGSNNEQFF. The CDR3, as DNA: TGCGCCAGCGGGACTAGCGGGAGCAACAATGAGCAGTTCTTC.